The clone carrying this T cell receptor beta chain was found a few times. The PCR had 60 Vbeta and 13 Jbeta primers. The repertoire was sequenced with immunoSEQ multiplex PCR; TCRdb's copy has only in-frame clones and lacks some. The data contain 100,000 to 150,000 clones, 74% of them singletons. The donors were healthy bone marrow donors. The CDR3 is 13 residues long. Unmatched junction bases numbered 7, after V lost 5 bases and J lost 4 bases. CDR1 is SQVTM and CDR2 is ANQGSEA in the germline V gene. This sample stems from a study of cytomegalovirus exposure and HLA in healthy donors. The sequenced material came from PBMCs. The chain recombines TRBV29-1 with TRBJ2-7, with 8 bases fitting TRBD2. The receptor was isolated from a woman in her forties or fifties in good health and CMV-seropositive. The CDR3 here is CSVLFGGGYEQYF. The CDR3 DNA follows: TGCAGCGTTTTATTCGGGGGGGGATACGAGCAGTACTTC.